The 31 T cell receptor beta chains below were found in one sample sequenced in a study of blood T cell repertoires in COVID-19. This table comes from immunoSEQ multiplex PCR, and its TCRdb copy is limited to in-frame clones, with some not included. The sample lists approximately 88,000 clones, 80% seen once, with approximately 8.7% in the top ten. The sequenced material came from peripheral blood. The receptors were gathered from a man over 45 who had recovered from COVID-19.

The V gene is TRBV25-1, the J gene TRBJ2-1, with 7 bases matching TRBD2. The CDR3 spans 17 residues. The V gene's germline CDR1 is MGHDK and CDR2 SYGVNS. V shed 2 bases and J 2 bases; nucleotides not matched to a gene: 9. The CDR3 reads CASSERGWGGTYNEQFF. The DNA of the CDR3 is TGTGCCAGCAGTGAACGGGGCTGGGGGGGAACCTACAATGAGCAGTTCTTC.

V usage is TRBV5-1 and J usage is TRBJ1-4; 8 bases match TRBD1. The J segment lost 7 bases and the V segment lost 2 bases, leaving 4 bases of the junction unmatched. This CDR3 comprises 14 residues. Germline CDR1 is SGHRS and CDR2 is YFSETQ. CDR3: CASSFGTGSEKLFF. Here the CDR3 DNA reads TGCGCCAGCAGCTTCGGGACAGGCTCTGAAAAACTGTTTTTT.

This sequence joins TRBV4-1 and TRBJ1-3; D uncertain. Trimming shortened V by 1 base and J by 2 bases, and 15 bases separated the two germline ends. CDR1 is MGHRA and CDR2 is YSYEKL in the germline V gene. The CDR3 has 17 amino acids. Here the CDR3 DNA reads TGCGCCAGCAGCCAAGCCGTTGCGGGCGGCGCTGGAAACACCATATATTTT. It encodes CASSQAVAGGAGNTIYF.

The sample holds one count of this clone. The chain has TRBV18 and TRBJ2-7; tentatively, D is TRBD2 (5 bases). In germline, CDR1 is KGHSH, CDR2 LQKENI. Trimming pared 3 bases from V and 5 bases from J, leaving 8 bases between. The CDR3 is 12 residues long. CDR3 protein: CASSPTGDEQYF. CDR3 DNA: TGTGCCAGCTCACCGACCGGGGACGAGCAGTACTTC.

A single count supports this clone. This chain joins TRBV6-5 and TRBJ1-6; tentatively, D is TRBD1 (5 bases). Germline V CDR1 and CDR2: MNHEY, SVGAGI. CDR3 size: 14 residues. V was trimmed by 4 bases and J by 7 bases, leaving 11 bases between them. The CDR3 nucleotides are TGTGCCAGCAGTTCTAGACAGTTGAATTCACCCCTCCACTTT. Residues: CASSSRQLNSPLHF.

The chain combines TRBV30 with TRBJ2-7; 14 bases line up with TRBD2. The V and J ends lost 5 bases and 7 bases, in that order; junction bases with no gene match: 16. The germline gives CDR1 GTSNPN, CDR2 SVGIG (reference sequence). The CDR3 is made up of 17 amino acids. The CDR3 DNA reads TGTGCCTGGGGAACCGGGACTAGCGGGGGCCTCTCGGAGGAGCAGTACTTC. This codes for CAWGTGTSGGLSEEQYF.

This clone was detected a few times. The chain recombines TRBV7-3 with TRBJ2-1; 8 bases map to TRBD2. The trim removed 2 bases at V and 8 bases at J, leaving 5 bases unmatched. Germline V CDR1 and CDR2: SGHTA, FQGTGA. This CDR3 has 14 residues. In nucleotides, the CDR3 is TGTGCCAGCAGCTTAGGAGCGACTAGCGATGAGCAGTTCTTC. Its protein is CASSLGATSDEQFF.

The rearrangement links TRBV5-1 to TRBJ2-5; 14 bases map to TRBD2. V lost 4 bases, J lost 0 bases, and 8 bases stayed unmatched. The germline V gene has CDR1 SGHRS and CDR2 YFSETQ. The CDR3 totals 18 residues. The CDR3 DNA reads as TGCGCCAGCAGCGCCGGACTAGCGGGGGGCGGGTACCAAGAGACCCAGTACTTC. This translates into CASSAGLAGGGYQETQYF.

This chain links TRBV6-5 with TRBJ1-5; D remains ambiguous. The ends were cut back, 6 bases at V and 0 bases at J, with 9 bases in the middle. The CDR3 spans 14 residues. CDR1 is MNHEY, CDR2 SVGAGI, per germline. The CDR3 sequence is CASRSGRSNQPQHF. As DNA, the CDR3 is TGTGCCAGCAGATCCGGTCGTAGCAATCAGCCCCAGCATTTT.

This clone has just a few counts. The CDR3 DNA reads as TGTGCCAGCAGTTTATTAGGGACAGAGTACGAGCAGTACTTC. Translation gives CASSLLGTEYEQYF. The rearrangement joins TRBV27 to TRBJ2-7; 7 bases match TRBD1. From germline, CDR1 is MNHEY and CDR2 SMNVEV (reference sequence). V dropped 1 base and J dropped 4; count of bases not matched to a gene: 4. The CDR3 totals 14 residues.

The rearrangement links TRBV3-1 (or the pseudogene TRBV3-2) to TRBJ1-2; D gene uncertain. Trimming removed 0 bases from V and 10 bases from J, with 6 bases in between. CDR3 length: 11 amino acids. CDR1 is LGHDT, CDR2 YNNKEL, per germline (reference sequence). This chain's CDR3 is CASSQDRNYTF. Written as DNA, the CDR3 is TGTGCCAGCAGCCAAGACAGAAACTACACCTTC.

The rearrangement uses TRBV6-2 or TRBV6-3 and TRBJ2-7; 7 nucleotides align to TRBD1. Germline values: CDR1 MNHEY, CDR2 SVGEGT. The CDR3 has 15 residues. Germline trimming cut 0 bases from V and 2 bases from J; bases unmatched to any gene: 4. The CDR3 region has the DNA TGTGCCAGCAGTTACTCGAGTCAGGGGGCCTACGAGCAGTACTTC. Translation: CASSYSSQGAYEQYF.

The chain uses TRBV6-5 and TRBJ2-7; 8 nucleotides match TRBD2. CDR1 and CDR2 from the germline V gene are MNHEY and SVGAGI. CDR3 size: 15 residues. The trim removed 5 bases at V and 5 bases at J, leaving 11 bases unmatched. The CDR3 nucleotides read TGTGCCAGCAGTCGGGGAGGGACTAGGGCCAACGAGCAGTACTTC. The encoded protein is CASSRGGTRANEQYF.

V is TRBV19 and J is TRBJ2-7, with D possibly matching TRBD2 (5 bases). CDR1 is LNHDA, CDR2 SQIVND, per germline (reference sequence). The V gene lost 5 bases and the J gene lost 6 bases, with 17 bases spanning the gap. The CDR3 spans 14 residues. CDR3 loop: CASSVARDSVEQYF. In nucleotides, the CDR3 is TGTGCCAGTAGTGTCGCTCGGGATTCCGTCGAGCAGTACTTC.

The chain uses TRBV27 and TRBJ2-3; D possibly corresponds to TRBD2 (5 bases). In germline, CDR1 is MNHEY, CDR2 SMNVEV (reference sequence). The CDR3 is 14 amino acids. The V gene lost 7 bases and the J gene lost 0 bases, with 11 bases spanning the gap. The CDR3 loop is CASKSSRSTDTQYF. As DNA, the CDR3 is TGTGCCAGCAAATCTAGCAGAAGCACAGATACGCAGTATTTT.

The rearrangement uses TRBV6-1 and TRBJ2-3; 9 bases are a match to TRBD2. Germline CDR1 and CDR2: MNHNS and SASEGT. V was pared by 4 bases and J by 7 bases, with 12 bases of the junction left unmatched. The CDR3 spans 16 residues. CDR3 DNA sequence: TGTGCCAGCAGTGTTCTAGGGACTAGCTCTCCAAATACGCAGTATTTT. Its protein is CASSVLGTSSPNTQYF.

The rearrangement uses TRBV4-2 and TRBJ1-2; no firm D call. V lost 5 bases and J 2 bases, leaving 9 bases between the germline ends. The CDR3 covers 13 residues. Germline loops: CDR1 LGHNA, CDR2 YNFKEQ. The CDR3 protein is CASSSGFNYGYTF. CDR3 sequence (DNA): TGTGCCAGCAGCTCCGGGTTCAACTATGGCTACACCTTC.

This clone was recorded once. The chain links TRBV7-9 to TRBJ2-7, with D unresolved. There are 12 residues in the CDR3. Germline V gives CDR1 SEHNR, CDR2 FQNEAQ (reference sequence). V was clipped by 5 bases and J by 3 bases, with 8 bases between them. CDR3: CASSESHYEQYF. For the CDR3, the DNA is TGTGCCAGCAGCGAAAGCCACTACGAGCAGTACTTC. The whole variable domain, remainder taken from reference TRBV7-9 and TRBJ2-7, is DTGVSQNPRHKITKRGQNVTFRCDPISEHNRLYWYRQTLGQGPEFLTYFQNEAQLEKSRLLSDRFSAERPKGSFSTLEIQRTEQGDSAMYLCASSESHYEQYFGPGTRLTVT.

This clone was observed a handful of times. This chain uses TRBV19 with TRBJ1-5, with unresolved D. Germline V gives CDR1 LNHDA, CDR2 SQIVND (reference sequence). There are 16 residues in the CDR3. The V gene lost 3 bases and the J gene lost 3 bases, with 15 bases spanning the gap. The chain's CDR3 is CASSIGSWPHNQPQHF. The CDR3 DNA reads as TGTGCCAGTAGTATTGGTTCCTGGCCCCACAATCAGCCCCAGCATTTT.

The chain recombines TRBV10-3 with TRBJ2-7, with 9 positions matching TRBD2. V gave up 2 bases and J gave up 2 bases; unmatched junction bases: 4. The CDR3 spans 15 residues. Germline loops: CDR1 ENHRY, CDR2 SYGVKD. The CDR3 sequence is CAISEVAGGPYEQYF. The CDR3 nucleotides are TGTGCCATCAGTGAGGTTGCGGGAGGGCCCTACGAGCAGTACTTC.

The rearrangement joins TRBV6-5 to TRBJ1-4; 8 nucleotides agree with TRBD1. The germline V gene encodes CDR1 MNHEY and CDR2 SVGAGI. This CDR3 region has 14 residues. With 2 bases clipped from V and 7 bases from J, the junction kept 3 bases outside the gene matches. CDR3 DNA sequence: TGTGCCAGCAGTTACCGCGACAGGGGTGAAAAACTGTTTTTT. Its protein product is CASSYRDRGEKLFF.

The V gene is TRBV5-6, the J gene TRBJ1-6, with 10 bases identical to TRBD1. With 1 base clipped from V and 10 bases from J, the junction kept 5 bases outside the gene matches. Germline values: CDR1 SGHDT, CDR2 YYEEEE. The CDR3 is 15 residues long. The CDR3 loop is CASSLLGQGSSPLHF. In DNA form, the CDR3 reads TGTGCCAGCAGCTTGTTGGGACAGGGGAGCTCACCCCTCCACTTT.

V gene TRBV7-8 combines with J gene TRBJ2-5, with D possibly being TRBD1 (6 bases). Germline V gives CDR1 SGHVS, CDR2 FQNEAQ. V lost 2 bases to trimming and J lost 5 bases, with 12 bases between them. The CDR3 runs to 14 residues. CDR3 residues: CASSLRGQGETQYF. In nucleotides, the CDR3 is TGTGCCAGCAGCTTACGGGGCCAGGGGGAGACCCAGTACTTC.

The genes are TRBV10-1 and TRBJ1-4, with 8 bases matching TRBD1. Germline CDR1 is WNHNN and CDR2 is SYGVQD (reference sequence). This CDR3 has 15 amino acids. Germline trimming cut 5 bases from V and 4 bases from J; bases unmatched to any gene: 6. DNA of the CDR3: TGCGCCAGCAGTACCGGGACAGGCTATAATGAAAAACTGTTTTTT. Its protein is CASSTGTGYNEKLFF.

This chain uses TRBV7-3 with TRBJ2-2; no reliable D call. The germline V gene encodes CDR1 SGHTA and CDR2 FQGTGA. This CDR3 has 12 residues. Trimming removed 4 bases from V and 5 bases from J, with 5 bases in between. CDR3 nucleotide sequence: TGTGCCAGCAGCTCTAGAACCGGGGAGCTGTTTTTT. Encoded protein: CASSSRTGELFF.

The CDR3 loop reads CASSQDIQVPREQYF. For the CDR3, the DNA is TGTGCCAGCAGCCAAGATATACAGGTTCCTCGGGAGCAGTACTTC. The chain has TRBV3-1 (or the pseudogene TRBV3-2) and TRBJ2-7, with D tentatively TRBD1 (5 bases). The CDR3 loop spans 15 amino acids. V was shortened by 0 bases and J by 7 bases, with 16 bases between the two germline ends. Germline CDR1 is LGHDT and CDR2 is YNNKEL (reference sequence).

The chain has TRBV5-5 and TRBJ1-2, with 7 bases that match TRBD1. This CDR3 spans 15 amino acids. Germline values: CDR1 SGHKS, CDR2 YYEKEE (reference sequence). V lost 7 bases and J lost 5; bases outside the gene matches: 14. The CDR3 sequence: CASEHSVGQSYGYTF. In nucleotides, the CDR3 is TGTGCCAGCGAACATTCCGTGGGACAGTCATATGGCTACACCTTC.

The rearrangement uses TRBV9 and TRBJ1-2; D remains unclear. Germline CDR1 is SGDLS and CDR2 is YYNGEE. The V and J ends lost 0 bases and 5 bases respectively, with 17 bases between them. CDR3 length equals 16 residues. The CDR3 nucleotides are TGTGCCAGCAGCGTAGAGCGAGGGCAGGTGGGATATGGCTACACCTTC. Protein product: CASSVERGQVGYGYTF.

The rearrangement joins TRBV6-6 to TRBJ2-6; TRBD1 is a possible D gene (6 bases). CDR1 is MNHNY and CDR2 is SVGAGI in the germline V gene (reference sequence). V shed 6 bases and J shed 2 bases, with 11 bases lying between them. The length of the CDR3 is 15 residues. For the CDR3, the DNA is TGTGCCAGCAGCGGCAGACAGGCTGGGGCCAACGTCCTGACTTTC. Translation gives CASSGRQAGANVLTF.

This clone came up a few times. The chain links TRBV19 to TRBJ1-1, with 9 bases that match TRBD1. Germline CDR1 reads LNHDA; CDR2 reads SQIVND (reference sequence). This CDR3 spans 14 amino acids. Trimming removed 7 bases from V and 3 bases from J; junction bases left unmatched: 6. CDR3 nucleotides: TGTGCCAGTACCCTACGGACAGGGGACACTGAAGCTTTCTTT. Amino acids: CASTLRTGDTEAFF.

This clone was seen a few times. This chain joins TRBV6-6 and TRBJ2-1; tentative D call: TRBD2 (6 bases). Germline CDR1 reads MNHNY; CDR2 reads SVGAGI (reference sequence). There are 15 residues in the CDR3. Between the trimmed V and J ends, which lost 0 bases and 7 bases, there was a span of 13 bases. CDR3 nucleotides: TGTGCCAGCAGTTACTCAACGGGAGTGAAGAATGAGCAGTTCTTC. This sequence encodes CASSYSTGVKNEQFF.